These T cell receptor beta chains were read from a single sample in a study of blood T cell repertoires in COVID-19. Clones were read by immunoSEQ multiplex PCR, and TCRdb kept only the in-frame ones, dropping some. The sample shows about 250,000 clones, around 86% of them seen only once. Sequencing was done on a sample of PBMCs or T cells enriched from blood (not recorded which). These receptors were collected from a man younger than 35 who had recovered from COVID-19. CDR3s include the opening cysteine and the closing phenylalanine or tryptophan. D genes are given only for firm matches. A clone size is listed for some rows: how often the clone was seen (once, few, many), or a class if it is expanded.

d_gene	v_gene	j_gene	abundance	CDR3aa	CDR3nt
.	TRBV4-2	TRBJ2-5	.	CASSQEYGTQYF	TGTGCCAGCAGCCAAGAGTACGGGACCCAGTACTTC
.	TRBV27	TRBJ2-1	.	CASSLVGGTPSYNEQFF	TGTGCCAGCAGTTTGGTTGGGGGGACCCCCTCCTACAATGAGCAGTTCTTC
TRBD1	TRBV27	TRBJ2-7	.	CASSLTGGEQYF	TGTGCCAGCAGTCTCACAGGGGGCGAGCAGTACTTC
TRBD1	TRBV28	TRBJ1-1	.	CASSPAINRGAEAFF	TGTGCCAGCAGCCCCGCGATTAACAGGGGCGCTGAAGCTTTCTTT
.	TRBV6-1	TRBJ2-1	.	CASSELAEQFF	TGTGCCAGCAGTGAATTAGCGGAGCAGTTCTTC
.	TRBV6-1	TRBJ1-1	few	CASSESVNTEAFF	TGTGCCAGCAGTGAATCGGTGAACACTGAAGCTTTCTTT
.	TRBV7-5	TRBJ1-5	.	CARSLPSRGWGNQPQHF	TGTGCCAGAAGCTTACCTTCCAGGGGATGGGGCAATCAGCCCCAGCATTTT
TRBD1	TRBV2	TRBJ1-2	.	CASSRDRDGYTF	TGTGCCAGCAGTCGGGACAGGGATGGCTACACCTTC
TRBD1	TRBV9	TRBJ2-1	.	CASNEGGDEQFF	TGTGCCAGCAACGAAGGGGGCGATGAGCAGTTCTTC
.	TRBV12-5	TRBJ2-5	.	CASGLSFAGQETQYF	TGTGCTAGTGGTTTGAGCTTCGCGGGCCAAGAGACCCAGTACTTC
TRBD2	TRBV30	TRBJ2-3	.	CAWSVRGGRAFADTQYF	TGTGCCTGGAGTGTACGGGGCGGGAGGGCCTTCGCAGATACGCAGTATTTT
TRBD1	TRBV4-1	TRBJ2-4	.	CASSQDPPTGGLRNIQYF	TGCGCCAGCAGCCAAGATCCCCCGACAGGGGGTTTAAGAAACATTCAGTACTTC
.	TRBV11-2	TRBJ2-2	.	CASTPKQGAGELFF	TGTGCCAGCACCCCTAAACAGGGAGCCGGGGAGCTGTTTTTT
.	TRBV6-5	TRBJ1-1	few	CASAGIFMNTEAFF	TGTGCCAGCGCTGGCATTTTTATGAACACTGAAGCTTTCTTT
.	TRBV12-1	TRBJ2-3	.	CASSPDSPPGLALADTQYF	TGTGCCAGCAGCCCCGATTCACCTCCGGGACTAGCCCTAGCGGATACGCAGTATTTT
TRBD1	TRBV30	TRBJ1-3	.	CAWSTGGFGNTIYF	TGTGCCTGGAGTACAGGGGGCTTTGGAAACACCATATATTTT
TRBD2	TRBV7-9	TRBJ2-7	.	CASSRKGSGEPHYYEQYF	TGTGCCAGCAGCCGAAAGGGTAGCGGGGAGCCCCACTACTACGAGCAGTACTTC
.	TRBV10-3	TRBJ2-7	.	CAISESGEVGEQYF	TGTGCCATCAGTGAGTCAGGGGAGGTTGGGGAGCAGTACTTC
.	TRBV5-1	TRBJ2-1	.	CASSSWGDEQFF	TGCGCCAGCAGCTCTTGGGGGGATGAGCAGTTCTTC
TRBD1	TRBV12-5	TRBJ1-1	once	CASGPGQGKTEAFF	TGTGCTAGTGGTCCGGGACAGGGGAAAACTGAAGCTTTCTTT
.	TRBV27	TRBJ2-7	.	CASSANLAEQYF	TGTGCCAGCAGTGCCAACTTAGCCGAGCAGTACTTC
.	TRBV2	TRBJ2-1	.	CASRTSGGPNEQFF	TGTGCCAGCCGAACTAGTGGGGGCCCCAATGAGCAGTTCTTC
TRBD1	TRBV30	TRBJ2-1	once	CACQGALDNEQFF	TGTGCCTGTCAGGGGGCGCTTGACAATGAGCAGTTCTTC
.	TRBV10-3	TRBJ1-1	.	CASSGRLNTEAFF	TGTGCCAGCTCCGGGAGATTGAACACTGAAGCTTTCTTT
TRBD1	TRBV27	TRBJ2-7	.	CASSPPGTGTYEQYF	TGTGCCAGCAGTCCTCCCGGGACAGGCACCTACGAGCAGTACTTC
.	TRBV2	TRBJ1-2	.	CASSDAQLYGYTF	TGTGCCAGCAGTGATGCGCAACTCTATGGCTACACCTTC